The 7 T cell receptor beta chains below come from one sample, sequenced in a study of T cell changes during pregnancy in multiple sclerosis. The repertoire was sequenced with immunoSEQ multiplex PCR; TCRdb's copy has only in-frame clones and lacks some. The sample yields approximately 26,000 clones, 85% to 90% seen once. The sample consisted of CD4+ T cells from peripheral blood mononuclear cells, taken in the second trimester of pregnancy. Source of these receptors: a female donor with multiple sclerosis, enrolled in a pregnancy study.

CDR3 in DNA: TGTGCCAGCAGTCGGGGGGGGACCTACGAGCAGTACTTC. Translated, it gives CASSRGGTYEQYF. V is TRBV28 and J is TRBJ2-7; 8 bases are a match to TRBD2. CDR1 and CDR2 (germline): MDHEN, SYDVKM. The CDR3 runs to 13 residues. The trim removed 5 bases at V and 2 bases at J, leaving 2 bases unmatched.

The rearrangement uses TRBV11-2 and TRBJ2-2, with unresolved D. This CDR3 contains 15 residues. Germline CDR1 SGHAT, CDR2 FQNNGV. V lost 3 bases and J 0 bases, leaving 8 bases between the germline ends. The CDR3 spells CASSFLGANTGELFF. The DNA of the CDR3 is TGTGCCAGCAGCTTTCTGGGCGCGAACACCGGGGAGCTGTTTTTT.

Written as DNA, the CDR3 is TGTGCCAGCAGGAAAGGGGGAGACTCCTATGGCTACACCTTC. It is translated as CASRKGGDSYGYTF. The rearrangement joins TRBV6-5 to TRBJ1-2; tentatively, D is TRBD1 (6 bases). Trimming stripped 6 bases from V and 4 bases from J, with 15 bases between. Germline assignment: CDR1 MNHEY and CDR2 SVGAGI. This CDR3 has 14 amino acids.

DNA for the CDR3: TGTGCCAGCAGTAATCCGGCCAGGGGATTTGGCTATGGCTACACCTTC. Amino acids: CASSNPARGFGYGYTF. This rearrangement joins TRBV28 to TRBJ1-2; the D gene is possibly TRBD1 (6 bases). Deletions cut 5 bases from V and 4 bases from J, with 20 bases between. The CDR3 contains 16 residues. Per the germline V gene, CDR1 is MDHEN and CDR2 is SYDVKM.

The V gene is TRBV7-9, the J gene TRBJ2-1, with 10 nucleotides matching TRBD2. This CDR3 has 16 amino acids. CDR1 and CDR2 from the germline V gene are SEHNR and FQNEAQ (reference sequence). The V gene end was trimmed by 2 bases and the J gene end by 6 bases; junction bases not matched to a gene: 7. The CDR3 region has the DNA TGTGCCAGCAGCTTATCACTAGCGGGGACCTTCAATGAGCAGTTCTTC. This codes for CASSLSLAGTFNEQFF.

This chain joins TRBV15 and TRBJ2-1, with a tentative D call TRBD2 (6 bases). V was shortened by 9 bases and J by 3 bases, with 18 bases between the two germline ends. Germline lookup yields CDR1 LNHNV and CDR2 YYDKDF (reference sequence). The CDR3 loop spans 15 amino acids. The CDR3 spells CATCGKVLGYNEQFF. The CDR3 nucleotides read TGTGCCACTTGCGGGAAGGTATTAGGCTACAATGAGCAGTTCTTC.

The chain couples TRBV30 to TRBJ1-4; no clear D. The CDR3 has 14 residues. With 8 bases removed from V and 3 bases from J, the gap between germline ends came to 16 bases. Germline V gene lookup returns CDR1 GTSNPN and CDR2 SVGIG (reference sequence). DNA for the CDR3: TGTGCCCTGGAGGAGGGTAGAGCTAATGAAAAACTGTTTTTT. It specifies CALEEGRANEKLFF.